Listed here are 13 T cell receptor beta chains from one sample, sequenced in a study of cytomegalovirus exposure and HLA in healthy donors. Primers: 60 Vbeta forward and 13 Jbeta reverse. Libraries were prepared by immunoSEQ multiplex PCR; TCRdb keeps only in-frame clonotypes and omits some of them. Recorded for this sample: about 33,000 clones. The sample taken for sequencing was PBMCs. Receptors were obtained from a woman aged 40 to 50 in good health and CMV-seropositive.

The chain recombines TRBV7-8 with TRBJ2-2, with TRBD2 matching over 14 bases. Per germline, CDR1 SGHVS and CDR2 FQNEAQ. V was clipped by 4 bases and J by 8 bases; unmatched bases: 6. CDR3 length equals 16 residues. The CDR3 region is CASSSLTSGRDGELFF. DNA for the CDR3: TGTGCCAGCAGCTCGTTGACTAGCGGGAGGGATGGGGAGCTGTTTTTT.

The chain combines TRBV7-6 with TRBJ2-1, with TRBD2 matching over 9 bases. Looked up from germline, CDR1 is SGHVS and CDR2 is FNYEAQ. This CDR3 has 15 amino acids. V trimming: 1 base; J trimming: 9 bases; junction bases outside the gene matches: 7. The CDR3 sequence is CASSLEAGGRGEQFF. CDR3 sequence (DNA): TGTGCCAGCAGCTTAGAAGCGGGAGGACGCGGTGAGCAGTTCTTC.

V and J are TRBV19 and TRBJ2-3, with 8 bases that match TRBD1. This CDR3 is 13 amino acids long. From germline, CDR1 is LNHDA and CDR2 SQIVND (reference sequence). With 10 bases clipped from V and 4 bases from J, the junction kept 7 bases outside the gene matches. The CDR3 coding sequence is TGTGCCACCTCTGGACAGGGCCCAGATACGCAGTATTTT. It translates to CATSGQGPDTQYF.

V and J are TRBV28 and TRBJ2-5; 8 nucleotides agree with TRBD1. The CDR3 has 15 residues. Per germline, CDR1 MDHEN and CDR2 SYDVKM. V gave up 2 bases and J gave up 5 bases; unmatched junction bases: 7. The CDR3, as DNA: TGTGCCAGCAGTTTACCTTCGACAGGGGTTGAGACCCAGTACTTC. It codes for CASSLPSTGVETQYF. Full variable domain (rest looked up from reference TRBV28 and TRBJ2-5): DVKVTQSSRYLVKRTGEKVFLECVQDMDHENMFWYRQDPGLGLRLIYFSYDVKMKEKGDIPEGYSVSREKKERFSLILESASTNQTSMYLCASSLPSTGVETQYFGPGTRLLVL.

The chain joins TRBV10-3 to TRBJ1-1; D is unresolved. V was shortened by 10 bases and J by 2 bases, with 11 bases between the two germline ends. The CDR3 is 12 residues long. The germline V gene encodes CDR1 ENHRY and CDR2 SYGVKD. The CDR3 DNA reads TGTGCCACGGTCGGAGGAAACACTGAAGCTTTCTTT. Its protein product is CATVGGNTEAFF.

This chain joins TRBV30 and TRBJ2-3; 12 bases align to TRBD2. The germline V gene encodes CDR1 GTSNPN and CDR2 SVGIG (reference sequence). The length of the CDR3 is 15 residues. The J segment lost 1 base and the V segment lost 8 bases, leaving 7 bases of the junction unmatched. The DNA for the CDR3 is TGTGCCGCCCGGGGACTAGCGGGCGGCACAGATACGCAGTATTTT. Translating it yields CAARGLAGGTDTQYF.

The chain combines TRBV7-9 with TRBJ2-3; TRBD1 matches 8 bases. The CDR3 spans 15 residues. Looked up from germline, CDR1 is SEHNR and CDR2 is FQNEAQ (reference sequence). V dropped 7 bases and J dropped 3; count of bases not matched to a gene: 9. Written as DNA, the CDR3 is TGTGCCAGCACCCTGGACAGGGCTGGGACAGATACGCAGTATTTT. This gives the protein CASTLDRAGTDTQYF.

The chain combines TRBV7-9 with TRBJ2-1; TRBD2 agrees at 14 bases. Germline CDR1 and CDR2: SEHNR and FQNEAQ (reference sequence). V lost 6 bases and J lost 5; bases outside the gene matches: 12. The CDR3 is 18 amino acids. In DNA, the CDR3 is TGTGCCAGCAGGGGACTAGCGGGAGTACGGCAATCCGACAATGAGCAGTTCTTC. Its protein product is CASRGLAGVRQSDNEQFF.

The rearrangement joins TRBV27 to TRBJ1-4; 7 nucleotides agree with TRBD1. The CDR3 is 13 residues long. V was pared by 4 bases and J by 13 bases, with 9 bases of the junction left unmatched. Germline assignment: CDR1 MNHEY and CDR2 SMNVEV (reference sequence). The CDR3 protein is CASSYRGNFGLFF. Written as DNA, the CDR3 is TGTGCCAGCAGTTACAGGGGCAATTTTGGACTGTTTTTT. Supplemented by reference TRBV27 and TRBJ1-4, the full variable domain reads EAQVTQNPRYLITVTGKKLTVTCSQNMNHEYMSWYRQDPGLGLRQIYYSMNVEVTDKGDVPEGYKVSRKEKRNFPLILESPSPNQTSLYFCASSYRGNFGLFFGSGTQLSVL.

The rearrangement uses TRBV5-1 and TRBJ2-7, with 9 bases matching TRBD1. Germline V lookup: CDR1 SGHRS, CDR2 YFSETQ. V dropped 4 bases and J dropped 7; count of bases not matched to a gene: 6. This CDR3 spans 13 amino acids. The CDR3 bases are TGCGCCAGCAGCGTACAGGGGGCAGGAGAGCAGTACTTC. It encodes CASSVQGAGEQYF. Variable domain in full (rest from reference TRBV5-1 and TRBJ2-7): KAGVTQTPRYLIKTRGQQVTLSCSPISGHRSVSWYQQTPGQGLQFLFEYFSETQRNKGNFPGRFSGRQFSNSRSEMNVSTLELGDSALYLCASSVQGAGEQYFGPGTRLTVT.

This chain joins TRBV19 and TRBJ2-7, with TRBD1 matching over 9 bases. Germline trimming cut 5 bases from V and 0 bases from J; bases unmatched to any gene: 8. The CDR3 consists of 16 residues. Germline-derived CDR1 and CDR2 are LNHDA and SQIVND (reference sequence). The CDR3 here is CASSWGTGQSSYEQYF. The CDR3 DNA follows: TGTGCCAGTAGTTGGGGGACAGGGCAAAGCTCCTACGAGCAGTACTTC.

This CDR3 reads CASSYRSVPYEQYF. The CDR3 coding sequence is TGTGCCAGCAGTTACAGATCAGTCCCCTACGAGCAGTACTTC. V usage is TRBV6-5 and J usage is TRBJ2-7; D remains ambiguous. The CDR3 has 14 amino acids. The V end lost 2 bases, the J end lost 2 bases, and 10 bases lay between the germline ends. Germline lookup yields CDR1 MNHEY and CDR2 SVGAGI.

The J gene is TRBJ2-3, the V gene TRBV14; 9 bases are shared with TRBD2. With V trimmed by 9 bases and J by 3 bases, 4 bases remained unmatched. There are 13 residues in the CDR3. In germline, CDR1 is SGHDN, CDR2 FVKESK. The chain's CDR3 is CARSGRKTDTQYF. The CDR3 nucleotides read TGTGCCAGGAGCGGGAGGAAGACAGATACGCAGTATTTT.